One and the same sample provided the 10 T cell receptor beta chains below, sequenced in a study of T cells after yellow fever vaccination. TCRdb redid the calling of the 5' RACE reads with MiXCR, one entry per CDR3 protein. This sample carries nearly 550,000 distinct CDR3 sequences, about 19% of them seen once, and the ten largest clones take over 11%. The input for sequencing was PBMCs, taken 15 days after the yellow fever booster vaccination. The receptors originated from a man aged 30 to 39 who received the YFV17D yellow fever vaccine.

This clonotype was counted between two and nine times. This rearrangement joins TRBV28 to TRBJ2-1, with a possible D match to TRBD1 (6 bases). This CDR3 comprises 14 residues. V shed 8 bases and J shed 8 bases, with 19 bases lying between them. Looked up from germline, CDR1 is MDHEN and CDR2 is SYDVKM. The DNA for the CDR3 is TGTGCCAGCGCCGTTCCCAGGGGACGGGATGAGCAGTTCTTC. Encoded protein: CASAVPRGRDEQFF. Supplemented by reference TRBV28 and TRBJ2-1, the full variable domain reads DVKVTQSSRYLVKRTGEKVFLECVQDMDHENMFWYRQDPGLGLRLIYFSYDVKMKEKGDIPEGYSVSREKKERFSLILESASTNQTSMYLCASAVPRGRDEQFFGPGTRLTVL.

V gene TRBV6-2 or TRBV6-3 combines with J gene TRBJ1-5, with D possibly being TRBD1 (5 bases). Germline CDR1 MNHEY, CDR2 SVGEGT. The CDR3 spans 15 residues. With 7 bases removed from V and 0 bases from J, the gap between germline ends came to 13 bases. In DNA form, the CDR3 reads TGTGCCAGCAAAGTAAAAGGGACTAGCAATCAGCCCCAGCATTTT. It yields the protein CASKVKGTSNQPQHF.

The CDR3 nucleotides are TGCGCCAGCAGCGGTGGTACGGTGACTTTCTTT. It is translated as CASSGGTVTFF. The V gene is TRBV5-1, the J gene TRBJ1-1; D gene ambiguous. CDR3 length: 11 residues. The V gene's germline CDR1 is SGHRS and CDR2 YFSETQ. V lost 4 bases and J lost 12, with 13 bases in between.

V gene TRBV18 combines with J gene TRBJ1-1; TRBD1 is a possible D gene (6 bases). The germline V gene encodes CDR1 KGHSH and CDR2 LQKENI. Trimming left V 0 bases short and J 1 base short, with 9 bases between. This CDR3 is 15 amino acids long. The CDR3 nucleotides read TGTGCCAGCTCACCACCGGCCAGGGGGAACACTGAAGCTTTCTTT. Translated, it gives CASSPPARGNTEAFF. The variable domain in full, with the rest retrieved from reference TRBV18 and TRBJ1-1, is NAGVMQNPRHLVRRRGQEARLRCSPMKGHSHVYWYRQLPEEGLKFMVYLQKENIIDESGMPKERFSAEFPKEGPSILRIQQVVRGDSAAYFCASSPPARGNTEAFFGQGTRLTVV.

This clonotype showed up many times. The chain links TRBV7-2 to TRBJ2-5; no clear D. The CDR3 extends over 13 amino acids. Germline lookup yields CDR1 SGHTA and CDR2 FQGNSA. V was cut by 4 bases and J by 4 bases, with 10 bases left in between. The CDR3 spells CASSSQAGETQYF. The CDR3 DNA reads as TGTGCCAGCAGCTCTCAGGCCGGAGAGACCCAGTACTTC.

The rearrangement uses TRBV4-3 and TRBJ2-3; perhaps D is TRBD1 or TRBD2 (5 bases each). V lost 0 bases and J lost 7, with 14 bases in between. This CDR3 is built from 15 residues. The germline V gene has CDR1 LGHNA and CDR2 YSLEER. CDR3 sequence reads: CASSQEGGEGNTQYF. For the CDR3, the DNA is TGCGCCAGCAGCCAAGAAGGAGGAGAGGGGAATACGCAGTATTTT.

This clonotype was counted a few times. The chain has TRBV6-2 or TRBV6-3 and TRBJ1-6; D is perhaps TRBD1 (5 bases). V was clipped by 6 bases and J by 7 bases, with 22 bases between them. The CDR3 has 17 residues. Germline-derived CDR1 and CDR2 are MNHEY and SVGEGT. CDR3 loop: CASRILRDSYGNSPLHF. The CDR3 DNA reads TGTGCCAGCAGAATCCTCCGGGACTCCTACGGGAATTCACCCCTCCACTTT.

This clonotype was picked up a small number of times. The chain joins TRBV7-9 to TRBJ2-2; 8 bases fit TRBD2. CDR3 length equals 15 residues. V gave up 2 bases and J gave up 4 bases; unmatched junction bases: 3. The germline CDR1 and CDR2 sequences are SEHNR and FQNEAQ (reference sequence). The DNA of the CDR3 is TGTGCCAGCAGCTTAACCGGGACTAGCACCGGGGAGCTGTTTTTT. It specifies CASSLTGTSTGELFF.

The chain has TRBV10-2 and TRBJ2-3; 7 bases map to TRBD2. Trimming took 5 bases from V and 2 from J; bases not matched to a gene: 7. This CDR3 has 15 residues. Germline-derived CDR1 and CDR2 are WSHSY and SAAADI. The CDR3 loop reads CASSFGLAATDTQYF. Here the CDR3 DNA reads TGCGCCAGCAGTTTCGGTCTAGCGGCCACAGATACGCAGTATTTT.

The chain uses TRBV7-2 and TRBJ2-2; possible D gene TRBD2, 6 bases. The germline gives CDR1 SGHTA, CDR2 FQGNSA. The V and J ends lost 2 bases and 0 bases respectively, with 10 bases between them. The CDR3 consists of 16 residues. CDR3 in DNA: TGTGCCAGCAGCTTATTCGGGACTGCGAACACCGGGGAGCTGTTTTTT. Its translation is CASSLFGTANTGELFF.